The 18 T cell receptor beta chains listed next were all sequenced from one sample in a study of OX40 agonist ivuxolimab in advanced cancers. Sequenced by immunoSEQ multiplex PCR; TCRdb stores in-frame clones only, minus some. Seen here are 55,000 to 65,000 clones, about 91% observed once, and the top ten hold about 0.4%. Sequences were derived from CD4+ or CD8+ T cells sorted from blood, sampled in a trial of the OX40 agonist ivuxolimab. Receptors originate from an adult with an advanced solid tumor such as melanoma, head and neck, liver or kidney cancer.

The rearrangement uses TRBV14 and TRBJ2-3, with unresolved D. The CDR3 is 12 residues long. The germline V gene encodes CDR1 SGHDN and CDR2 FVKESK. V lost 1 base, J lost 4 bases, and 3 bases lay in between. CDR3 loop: CASSQAPDTQYF. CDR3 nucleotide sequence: TGTGCCAGCAGCCAAGCCCCAGATACGCAGTATTTT.

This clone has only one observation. CDR3 residues: CASSLQLAAYNEQFF. The CDR3 DNA reads TGTGCCAGCAGCTTGCAACTAGCGGCCTACAATGAGCAGTTCTTC. This rearrangement joins TRBV5-4 to TRBJ2-1; TRBD2 matches 8 bases. The V gene end was trimmed by 1 base and the J gene end by 2 bases; junction bases not matched to a gene: 2. The CDR3 has 15 residues. Germline V gene lookup returns CDR1 SGHNT and CDR2 YYREEE (reference sequence).

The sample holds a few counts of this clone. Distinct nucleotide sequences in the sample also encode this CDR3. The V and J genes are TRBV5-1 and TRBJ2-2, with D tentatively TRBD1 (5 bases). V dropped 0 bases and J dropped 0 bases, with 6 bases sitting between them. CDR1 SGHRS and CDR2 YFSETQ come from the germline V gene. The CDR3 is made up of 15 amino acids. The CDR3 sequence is CASSLGRANTGELFF. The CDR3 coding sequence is TGCGCCAGCAGCTTGGGCAGGGCGAACACCGGGGAGCTGTTTTTT.

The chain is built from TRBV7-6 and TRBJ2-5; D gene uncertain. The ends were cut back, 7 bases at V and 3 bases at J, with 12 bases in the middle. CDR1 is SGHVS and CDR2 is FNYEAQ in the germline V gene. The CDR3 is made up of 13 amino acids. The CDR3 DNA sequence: TGTGCCAGCAACAACTGGAGCGAAGAGACCCAGTACTTC. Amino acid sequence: CASNNWSEETQYF. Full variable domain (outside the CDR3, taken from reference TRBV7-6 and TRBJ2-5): GAGVSQSPRYKVTKRGQDVALRCDPISGHVSLYWYRQALGQGPEFLTYFNYEAQQDKSGLPNDRFSAERPEGSISTLTIQRTEQRDSAMYRCASNNWSEETQYFGPGTRLLVL.

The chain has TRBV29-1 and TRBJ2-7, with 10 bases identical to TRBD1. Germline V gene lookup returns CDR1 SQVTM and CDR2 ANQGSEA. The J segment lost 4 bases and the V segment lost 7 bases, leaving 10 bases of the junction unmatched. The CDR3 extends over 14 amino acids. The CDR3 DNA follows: TGCAGCGCGGGCGGACAGGGGGTCGGGTACGAGCAGTACTTC. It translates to CSAGGQGVGYEQYF.

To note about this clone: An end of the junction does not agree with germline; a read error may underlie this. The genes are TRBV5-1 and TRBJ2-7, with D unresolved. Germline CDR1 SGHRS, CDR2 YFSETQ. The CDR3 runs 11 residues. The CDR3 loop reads CASSKDGVYDF. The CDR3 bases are TGCGCCAGCAGCAAAGACGGTGTGTATGACTTC.

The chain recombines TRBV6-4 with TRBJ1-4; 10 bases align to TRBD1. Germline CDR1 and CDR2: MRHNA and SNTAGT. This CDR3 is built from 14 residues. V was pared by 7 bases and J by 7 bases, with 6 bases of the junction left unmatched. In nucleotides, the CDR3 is TGTGCCAGCACCGACAGGGGGCGAGGTGAAAAACTGTTTTTT. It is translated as CASTDRGRGEKLFF.

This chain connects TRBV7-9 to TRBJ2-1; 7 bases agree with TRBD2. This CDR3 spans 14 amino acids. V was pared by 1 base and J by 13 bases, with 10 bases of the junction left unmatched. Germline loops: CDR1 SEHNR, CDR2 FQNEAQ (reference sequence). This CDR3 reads CASSLVGPAGFQFF. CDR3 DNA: TGTGCCAGCAGCTTAGTAGGGCCAGCGGGATTTCAGTTCTTC.

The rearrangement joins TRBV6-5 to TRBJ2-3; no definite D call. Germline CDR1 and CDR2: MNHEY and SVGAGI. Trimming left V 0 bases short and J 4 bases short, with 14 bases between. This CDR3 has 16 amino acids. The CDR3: CASSYSDTRKADTQYF. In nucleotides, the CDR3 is TGTGCCAGCAGTTACTCCGACACGCGCAAGGCAGATACGCAGTATTTT.

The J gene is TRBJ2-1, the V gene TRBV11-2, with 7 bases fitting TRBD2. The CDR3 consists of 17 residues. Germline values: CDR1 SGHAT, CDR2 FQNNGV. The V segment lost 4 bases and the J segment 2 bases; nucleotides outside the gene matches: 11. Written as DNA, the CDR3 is TGTGCCAGCAGCTGGGCCCTTGGGCTAGCGGCCTACAATGAGCAGTTCTTC. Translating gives CASSWALGLAAYNEQFF.

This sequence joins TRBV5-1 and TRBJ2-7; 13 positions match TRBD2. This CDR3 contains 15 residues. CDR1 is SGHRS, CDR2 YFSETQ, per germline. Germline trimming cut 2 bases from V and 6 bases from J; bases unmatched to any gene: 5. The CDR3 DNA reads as TGCGCCAGCAGCTTAGGACTAGCGGGAGTCGGCGAGCAGTACTTC. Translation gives CASSLGLAGVGEQYF.

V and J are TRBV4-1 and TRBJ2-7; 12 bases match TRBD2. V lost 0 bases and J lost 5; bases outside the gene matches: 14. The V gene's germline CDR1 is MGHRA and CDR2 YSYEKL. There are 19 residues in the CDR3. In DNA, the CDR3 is TGCGCCAGCAGCCAAGAAGGGGGGCTTCTAGCGGGAGGGCCCCACGAGCAGTACTTC. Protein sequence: CASSQEGGLLAGGPHEQYF.

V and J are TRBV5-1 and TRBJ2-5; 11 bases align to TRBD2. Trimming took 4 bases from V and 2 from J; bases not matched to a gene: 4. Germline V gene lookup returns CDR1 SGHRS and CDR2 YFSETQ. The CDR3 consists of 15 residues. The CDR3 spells CASSAGTSGQETQYF. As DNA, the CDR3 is TGCGCCAGCAGCGCAGGGACTAGCGGACAAGAGACCCAGTACTTC.

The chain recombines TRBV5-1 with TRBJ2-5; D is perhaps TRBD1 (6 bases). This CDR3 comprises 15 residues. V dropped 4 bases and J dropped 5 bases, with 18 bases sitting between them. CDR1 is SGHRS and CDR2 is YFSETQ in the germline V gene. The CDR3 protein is CASSPTYQGSETQYF. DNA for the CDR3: TGCGCCAGCAGCCCCACCTATCAGGGGTCGGAGACCCAGTACTTC.

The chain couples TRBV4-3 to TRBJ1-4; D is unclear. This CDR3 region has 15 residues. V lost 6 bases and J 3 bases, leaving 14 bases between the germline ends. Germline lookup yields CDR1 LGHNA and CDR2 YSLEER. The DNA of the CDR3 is TGCGCCAGCAGTCGCAGTCCGGTTTCTAATGAAAAACTGTTTTTT. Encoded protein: CASSRSPVSNEKLFF.

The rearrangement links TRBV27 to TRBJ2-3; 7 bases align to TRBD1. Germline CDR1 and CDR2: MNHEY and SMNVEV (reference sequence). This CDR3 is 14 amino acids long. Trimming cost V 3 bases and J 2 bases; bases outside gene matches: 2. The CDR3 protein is CASSFDRDTDTQYF. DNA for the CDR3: TGTGCCAGCAGTTTTGACAGGGACACAGATACGCAGTATTTT.

The CDR3 region has the DNA TGTGCCAGTAGTATCGGCCAGGCAAGCTACGAGCAGTACTTC. This gives the protein CASSIGQASYEQYF. The genes are TRBV19 and TRBJ2-7; no firm D call. This CDR3 has 14 amino acids. V was pared by 3 bases and J by 3 bases, with 12 bases between. Germline CDR1 LNHDA, CDR2 SQIVND (reference sequence).

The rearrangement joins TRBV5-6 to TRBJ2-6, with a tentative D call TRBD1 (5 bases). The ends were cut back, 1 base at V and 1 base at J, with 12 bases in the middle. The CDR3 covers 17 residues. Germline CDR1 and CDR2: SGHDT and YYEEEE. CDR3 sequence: CASSLRAGLSGANVLTF. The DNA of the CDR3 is TGTGCCAGCAGCTTGAGGGCAGGGCTATCTGGGGCCAACGTCCTGACTTTC.